What follows are 16 T cell receptor beta chains derived from one specimen sequenced in a study of cytomegalovirus exposure and HLA in healthy donors. This PCR relied on a set of 60 Vbeta primers and 13 Jbeta primers. The method was immunoSEQ multiplex PCR; TCRdb's version includes in-frame clones alone and lacks a portion of them. The sample holds about 110,000 clones, about 78% seen once. The specimen was PBMCs. All receptors come from a woman aged 40 to 49 in good health and CMV-seropositive.

The rearrangement uses TRBV6-6 and TRBJ2-5; TRBD1 agrees at 10 bases. Germline CDR1 MNHNY, CDR2 SVGAGI (reference sequence). Trimming removed 6 bases from V and 2 bases from J; junction bases left unmatched: 3. The length of the CDR3 is 14 residues. The CDR3 spells CASSPGQGQETQYF. CDR3 DNA sequence: TGTGCCAGCAGCCCGGGACAGGGGCAAGAGACCCAGTACTTC.

CDR3 DNA: TGTGCCAGCAGCTTAGGCGGGACAGGCGCTAGCAATCAGCCCCAGCATTTT. Translating gives CASSLGGTGASNQPQHF. V is TRBV11-2 and J is TRBJ1-5; 8 nucleotides line up with TRBD1. The CDR3 covers 17 residues. CDR1 and CDR2 (germline): SGHAT, FQNNGV. The junction had 5 bases not matched to a gene; V was cut back by 1 base and J by 0 bases.

The chain carries TRBV7-9 and TRBJ1-5; D is ambiguous. Looked up from germline, CDR1 is SEHNR and CDR2 is FQNEAQ (reference sequence). Trimming took 1 base from V and 5 from J, leaving 9 bases between them. The CDR3 is 14 residues long. The CDR3 DNA sequence: TGTGCCAGCAGCTTAGGTCAGCAGGATCAGCCCCAGCATTTT. Translating gives CASSLGQQDQPQHF.

The rearrangement joins TRBV6-5 to TRBJ1-3; possibly TRBD1 for D (6 bases). V was cut by 4 bases and J by 0 bases, with 13 bases left in between. Germline CDR1 reads MNHEY; CDR2 reads SVGAGI. The length of the CDR3 is 16 residues. The CDR3: CASSLSGTLSGNTIYF. CDR3 nucleotide sequence: TGTGCCAGCAGTTTGTCCGGGACACTCTCTGGAAACACCATATATTTT.

The gene calls are TRBV5-6 and TRBJ1-4, with 7 bases lining up with TRBD1. V dropped 1 base and J dropped 6; count of bases not matched to a gene: 3. The CDR3 covers 14 residues. Germline V gene lookup returns CDR1 SGHDT and CDR2 YYEEEE. CDR3 DNA: TGTGCCAGCAGCTTGTACAGGGGCCATGAAAAACTGTTTTTT. This encodes CASSLYRGHEKLFF.

This chain uses TRBV29-1 with TRBJ2-1; TRBD1 matches at 8 bases. The germline gives CDR1 SQVTM, CDR2 ANQGSEA. The CDR3 runs to 13 residues. The J segment lost 7 bases and the V segment lost 4 bases, leaving 6 bases of the junction unmatched. In DNA form, the CDR3 reads TGCAGCGTTGGGGCAGGGGGCGGGAATGAGCAGTTCTTC. It translates to CSVGAGGGNEQFF.

The chain uses TRBV4-2 and TRBJ1-2, with TRBD1 identical over 12 bases. Germline assignment: CDR1 LGHNA and CDR2 YNFKEQ. The V and J ends lost 6 bases and 8 bases, in that order; junction bases with no gene match: 7. The CDR3 consists of 14 residues. The CDR3 bases are TGTGCCAGCAGGCGAGGGACAGGGGGCGACGGCTACACCTTC. It specifies CASRRGTGGDGYTF.

This sequence joins TRBV5-1 and TRBJ1-2; possible D gene TRBD1, 5 bases. Between the trimmed V and J ends, which lost 2 bases and 8 bases, there was a span of 16 bases. CDR3 length: 14 residues. The germline CDR1 and CDR2 sequences are SGHRS and YFSETQ. CDR3 coding DNA: TGCGCCAGCAGCTTCAGTCAGGGAATCGGCGGCTACACCTTC. This sequence encodes CASSFSQGIGGYTF.

In DNA, the CDR3 is TGTGCCAGCAGATCAGGACAGGGTGGGACTGAAGCTTTCTTT. The encoded protein is CASRSGQGGTEAFF. The chain employs TRBV25-1 and TRBJ1-1; 8 nucleotides match TRBD1. The CDR3 runs 14 residues. Per germline, CDR1 MGHDK and CDR2 SYGVNS. J gave up 5 bases and V 6 bases, and 8 bases lay outside the gene matches.

The V gene is TRBV7-9, the J gene TRBJ1-1; 10 nucleotides line up with TRBD1. Trimming removed 0 bases from V and 5 bases from J; junction bases left unmatched: 0. Germline values: CDR1 SEHNR, CDR2 FQNEAQ (reference sequence). This CDR3 region has 14 residues. This CDR3 reads CASSLADRGTEAFF. The CDR3 bases are TGTGCCAGCAGCTTAGCGGACAGGGGGACTGAAGCTTTCTTT.

V is TRBV7-2 and J is TRBJ1-5; weak D call: TRBD1 (5 bases). The CDR3 has 13 amino acids. Germline V CDR1 and CDR2: SGHTA, FQGNSA. Trimming pared 3 bases from V and 7 bases from J, leaving 10 bases between. The CDR3 region is CASSLDIRQPQHF. In nucleotides, the CDR3 is TGTGCCAGCAGCTTGGACATCCGGCAGCCCCAGCATTTT.

The V call is TRBV5-6, the J call TRBJ1-6; D gene uncertain. The CDR3 is 14 amino acids. The germline V and J ends were trimmed by 0 bases and 7 bases, with 8 bases remaining between them. Per germline, CDR1 SGHDT and CDR2 YYEEEE. The CDR3 loop is CASSLDKANSPLHF. In nucleotides, the CDR3 is TGTGCCAGCAGCTTGGATAAAGCAAATTCACCCCTCCACTTT. The full variable domain, in which reference TRBV5-6 and TRBJ1-6 provide the parts outside the CDR3, is DAGVTQSPTHLIKTRGQQVTLRCSPKSGHDTVSWYQQALGQGPQFIFQYYEEEERQRGNFPDRFSGHQFPNYSSELNVNALLLGDSALYLCASSLDKANSPLHFGNGTRLTVT.

Of note for this clone: No conserved phenylalanine or tryptophan is present at the end of the CDR3, so a read error is the likely explanation. The rearrangement joins TRBV4-1 to TRBJ2-3; TRBD1 matches 10 bases. CDR1 and CDR2 (germline): MGHRA, YSYEKL. V shed 4 bases and J 1 base; nucleotides not matched to a gene: 5. The CDR3 spans 16 residues. CDR3 coding DNA: TGCGCCAGCAGCCCAATCGGGACAGGGGGCACAGATACGCAGTATGTT. Amino acid sequence: CASSPIGTGGTDTQYV.

This chain joins TRBV11-2 and TRBJ1-5, with D uncertain. The ends were cut back, 2 bases at V and 5 bases at J, with 10 bases in the middle. The CDR3 contains 14 residues. CDR1 SGHAT and CDR2 FQNNGV come from the germline V gene. The chain's CDR3 is CASSLTGNHQPQHF. DNA of the CDR3: TGTGCCAGCAGCTTAACGGGGAATCATCAGCCCCAGCATTTT.

This clone showed up just once. This sequence joins TRBV29-1 and TRBJ1-1, with D possibly matching TRBD1 (6 bases). Trimming left V 2 bases short and J 11 bases short, with 12 bases between. Germline assignment: CDR1 SQVTM and CDR2 ANQGSEA. CDR3 size: 11 residues. The CDR3 region is CSVEQGWGAFF. The CDR3 DNA follows: TGCAGCGTTGAACAGGGGTGGGGTGCTTTCTTT. The variable domain in full, with the rest retrieved from reference TRBV29-1 and TRBJ1-1, is SAVISQKPSRDICQRGTSLTIQCQVDSQVTMMFWYRQQPGQSLTLIATANQGSEATYESGFVIDKFPISRPNLTFSTLTVSNMSPEDSSIYLCSVEQGWGAFFGQGTRLTVV.

This clone was detected only a few times. The rearrangement links TRBV28 to TRBJ1-1; no clear D gene. The V end was cut by 5 bases, the J end by 0 bases, with 10 bases between. The CDR3 extends over 14 amino acids. CDR1 MDHEN and CDR2 SYDVKM come from the germline V gene. The CDR3 sequence: CASSPGFMNTEAFF. The CDR3 bases are TGTGCCAGCAGTCCGGGATTCATGAACACTGAAGCTTTCTTT.